This is a list of T cell receptor beta chains from one sample in a study of CD4 T cells in relation to SARS-CoV-2 and coronaviruses. Their antigen targets remain unknown. Libraries were prepared by immunoSEQ multiplex PCR; TCRdb keeps only in-frame clonotypes and omits some of them. The table includes 15,000 to 20,000 clones, approximately 78% detected once. The sample taken for sequencing was CD4+ T cells from PBMCs, cultured in vitro. These receptors all come from a human donor in good health. Each CDR3 is given with its conserved first and last residue. A D gene is named only where the DNA matches it firmly. Size is omitted from some rows. Given values are once, few, many or a class for expanded clones.

. TRBJ2-6 . TRBV5-1 TGCGCCAGCAGCTCCGGGACTTCGGGGGCCAACGTCCTGACTTTC CASSSGTSGANVLTF
. TRBJ1-4 once TRBV7-9 TGTGCCAGCAGCGGAAGGGGGGGAGGTGAAAAACTGTTTTTT CASSGRGGGEKLFF
. TRBJ2-1 . TRBV5-3 TGTGCCAGAAGCTTTCCCTATTGTGAGACTCCTCCCTACAATGAGCAGTTCTTC CARSFPYCETPPYNEQFF
. TRBJ1-5 few TRBV19 TGTGCCAGTAGGGCAGGGTGGGGCAATCAGCCCCAGCATTTT CASRAGWGNQPQHF
. TRBJ1-1 . TRBV5-1 TGCGCCAGCAGCTACGACCGGGGCACTGAAGCTTTCTTT CASSYDRGTEAFF
. TRBJ2-5 once TRBV11-3 TGTGCCAGCAGCTTAGTCGACGGGGAGACCCAGTACTTC CASSLVDGETQYF
TRBD2 TRBJ2-1 . TRBV6-5 TGTGCCAGCAGTTCTGGAATTAGCGGGAGAGTTGAGCAGTTCTTC CASSSGISGRVEQFF
TRBD1 TRBJ1-5 . TRBV7-9 TGTGCCAGCAGCTTAGGGACAGGGACCAATCAGCCCCAGCATTTT CASSLGTGTNQPQHF
TRBD2 TRBJ2-4 . TRBV3-1/TRBV3-2 TGTGCCAGCAGTCCCATGGGGACTAGCGGGAGGGGACGGAGCATTCAGTACTTC CASSPMGTSGRGRSIQYF
TRBD2 TRBJ2-3 . TRBV28 TGTGCCAGCAGTTCTAGCGGGAGGAGCACAGATACGCAGTATTTT CASSSSGRSTDTQYF
. TRBJ2-7 few TRBV28 TGTGCCAGCAGTTTAACAGGGCCCTACGAGCAGTACTTC CASSLTGPYEQYF
. TRBJ1-6 once TRBV5-4 TGTGCCAGCAGCGTGAGGGGGGCTGGGGGGAATTCACCCCTCCACTTT CASSVRGAGGNSPLHF
TRBD2 TRBJ2-7 . TRBV6-5 TGTGCCAGCCGGACTAGCGGGTCCTACGAGCAGTACTTC CASRTSGSYEQYF
. TRBJ1-1 . TRBV7-9 TGTGCCAGCATGATCGGTTACAACACTGAAGCTTTCTTT CASMIGYNTEAFF
. TRBJ1-2 . TRBV12-3/TRBV12-4 TGTGCCAGCAGTTTAGGACAGGTCGCTGGCTACACCTTC CASSLGQVAGYTF
. TRBJ2-7 . TRBV6-1 TGTGCCAGCAGTGAAGCGTCCGTTCGCCGGGGCGAGCAGTACTTC CASSEASVRRGEQYF
. TRBJ2-1 . TRBV3-1/TRBV3-2 TGTGCCAGCAGCCCCGGGACCGTCTCCTACAATGAGCAGTTCTTC CASSPGTVSYNEQFF
TRBD1 TRBJ1-2 . TRBV10-3 TGTGCCATCAGAGCCGGGACAGCGGATGGCTACACCTTC CAIRAGTADGYTF
. TRBJ1-2 . TRBV7-9 TGTGCCAGCAGCTTAGCCGGGGGCTGGTCCGGCTACACCTTC CASSLAGGWSGYTF
. TRBJ2-2 . TRBV7-9 TGTGCCAGCAGCTTAGCTGGGGCGCTGTCCGGGGAGCTGTTTTTT CASSLAGALSGELFF
TRBD2 TRBJ2-2 . TRBV6-4 TGTGCCAGCAGTGAGGTAGCGGGAAGTACCGGGGAGCTGTTTTTT CASSEVAGSTGELFF
. TRBJ2-3 . TRBV18 TGTGCCAGCTCACACAGGAGCGAGGGCGATAGCACAGATACGCAGTATTTT CASSHRSEGDSTDTQYF
. TRBJ1-1 . TRBV25-1 TGTGCCAGTCAGGGAACGAACACTGAAGCTTTCTTT CASQGTNTEAFF
TRBD2 TRBJ2-1 . TRBV5-1 TGCGCCAGCAGCTATGGCGGGAGGAGCGATGAGCAGTTCTTC CASSYGGRSDEQFF
. TRBJ2-2 . TRBV19 TGTGCCAGTAGTTTCGATCCCCACTCTGGGGGGGAGCTGTTTTTT CASSFDPHSGGELFF
. TRBJ2-4 . TRBV10-3 TGTGCCATCAGTGAGGATGGGGGCGGAAACATTCAGTACTTC CAISEDGGGNIQYF
TRBD2 TRBJ2-1 . TRBV2 TGTGCCAGCACTTTGAGGGAGGGATATTACAATGAGCAGTTCTTC CASTLREGYYNEQFF
. TRBJ1-1 once TRBV30 TGTGCCTGGAGTACCCCTACGGGGTATGAAGCTTTCTTT CAWSTPTGYEAFF
. TRBJ1-2 . TRBV6-5 TGTGCCAGCAGCAGGGCCCCCCCTAACTATGGCTACACCTTC CASSRAPPNYGYTF
TRBD1 TRBJ1-2 few TRBV7-2 TGTGCCAGCAGCCTCCGACAGGGAGGCTACACCTTC CASSLRQGGYTF
. TRBJ2-5 few TRBV4-2 TGTGCCAGCAGCCTAGATTCCGCGGAGTCGAGGGGGACCCAGTACTTC CASSLDSAESRGTQYF
. TRBJ2-4 . TRBV27 TGTGCCAGCCGCGGGAACATTCAGTACTTC CASRGNIQYF
. TRBJ2-1 . TRBV19 TGTGCCAGTAGACCGGGTTTTGAGGGATACAATGAGCAGTTCTTC CASRPGFEGYNEQFF